The 23 T cell receptor beta chains below were found in one sample sequenced in a study of shared clonotypes between healthy human individuals (dated by TCRdb to between 2020 and 2021). CD8 naive samples consisted of CD45RO-negative cells that were positively selected for CCR7, yielding a CD45RA+CCR7+ population without TemRA cells. Preparation of the library involved the immunoSEQ multiplex PCR assay. As stored in TCRdb, this immuneACCESS dataset retains in-frame rearrangements with V and J assigned. A fraction of the clones does not appear; measured against another copy, unresolved V genes explain less than half of the discrepancy, and the remainder lacks a known reason. The sample records roughly 850,000 clones, about 96% of which are singletons. The top ten clonotypes cover less than 0.25% of the sample. Sequencing was done on a sample of naive CD8+ T cells sorted from blood. The sample's cell subset or site label, decoded: CD45RA+CCR7+. The receptor set was obtained from a man aged 25-40 years in good health.

The V call is TRBV27, the J call TRBJ2-1; 10 positions match TRBD1. The germline V gene encodes CDR1 MNHEY and CDR2 SMNVEV (reference sequence). After removal of 7 bases from V and 8 bases from J, the junction contained 5 bases not matched to a gene. The CDR3 is 13 amino acids. The CDR3 protein is CASKMTGGYEQFF. CDR3 DNA sequence: TGTGCCAGCAAAATGACAGGGGGCTATGAGCAGTTCTTC.

The chain carries TRBV9 and TRBJ1-1, with no clear D. From germline, CDR1 is SGDLS and CDR2 YYNGEE. The CDR3 is made up of 14 amino acids. Trimming cost V 4 bases and J 4 bases, with 14 bases left between them. DNA for the CDR3: TGTGCCAGCAGCACAAGGGATGGAGGCACTGAAGCTTTCTTT. Residues: CASSTRDGGTEAFF.

The chain has TRBV6-1 and TRBJ2-3; D may be TRBD2 (5 bases). This CDR3 contains 17 residues. The V and J ends lost 2 bases and 2 bases respectively, with 17 bases between them. The germline CDR1 and CDR2 sequences are MNHNS and SASEGT. Here the CDR3 DNA reads TGTGCCAGCAGTGAATTGGGCCTAGCCCCAAACACAGATACGCAGTATTTT. It translates to CASSELGLAPNTDTQYF.

V usage is TRBV7-9 and J usage is TRBJ2-2; 8 positions match TRBD1. With V trimmed by 11 bases and J by 2 bases, 7 bases remained unmatched. There are 14 residues in the CDR3. The germline V gene has CDR1 SEHNR and CDR2 FQNEAQ (reference sequence). The CDR3 DNA is TGTGCCGGAGAGACAGGGGCTAACACCGGGGAGCTGTTTTTT. It translates to CAGETGANTGELFF. Full variable domain (remainder filled in from reference TRBV7-9 and TRBJ2-2): DTGVSQNPRHKITKRGQNVTFRCDPISEHNRLYWYRQTLGQGPEFLTYFQNEAQLEKSRLLSDRFSAERPKGSFSTLEIQRTEQGDSAMYLCAGETGANTGELFFGEGSRLTVL.

In the case of this clone: Other DNA sequences from this sample encode an identical CDR3 as well. The chain uses TRBV27 and TRBJ2-7, with D perhaps TRBD1 (6 bases). Trimming took off 3 bases at V and 1 base at J, with 7 bases between the two ends. There are 13 residues in the CDR3. Germline loops: CDR1 MNHEY, CDR2 SMNVEV (reference sequence). The chain's CDR3 is CASSFGQSYEQYF. Here the CDR3 DNA reads TGTGCCAGCAGTTTCGGACAGTCCTACGAGCAGTACTTC.

Notes on this clone: Other DNA variants within this sample encode the same CDR3. The chain uses TRBV11-2 and TRBJ2-2; D is undetermined. The V end was cut by 4 bases, the J end by 9 bases, with 9 bases between. CDR3 length: 12 amino acids. Germline-derived CDR1 and CDR2 are SGHAT and FQNNGV. The CDR3 DNA follows: TGTGCCAGCAGCTCCCTCGTCCGGGAGCTGTTTTTT. Its protein is CASSSLVRELFF. The full variable domain, in which reference TRBV11-2 and TRBJ2-2 provide the parts outside the CDR3, is EAGVAQSPRYKIIEKRQSVAFWCNPISGHATLYWYQQILGQGPKLLIQFQNNGVVDDSQLPKDRFSAERLKGVDSTLKIQPAKLEDSAVYLCASSSLVRELFFGEGSRLTVL.

This clone was seen once. The identical CDR3 is also encoded by other nucleotide sequences in the sample. The V and J genes are TRBV30 and TRBJ2-7; possibly TRBD1 for D (6 bases). Trimming cost V 2 bases and J 3 bases, with 11 bases left between them. CDR3 length: 13 residues. The germline CDR1 and CDR2 sequences are GTSNPN and SVGIG (reference sequence). The CDR3 here is CAWSTGQSYEQYF. Written as DNA, the CDR3 is TGTGCCTGGAGTACAGGACAGAGCTACGAGCAGTACTTC. The full variable domain, in which reference TRBV30 and TRBJ2-7 provide the parts outside the CDR3, is SQTIHQWPATLVQPVGSPLSLECTVEGTSNPNLYWYRQAAGRGLQLLFYSVGIGQISSEVPQNLSASRPQDRQFILSSKKLLLSDSGFYLCAWSTGQSYEQYFGPGTRLTVT.

The chain combines TRBV11-3 with TRBJ2-1; D remains ambiguous. The V gene's germline CDR1 is SGHNT and CDR2 YENEEA. Trimming removed 0 bases from V and 8 bases from J, with 17 bases in between. The CDR3 consists of 16 residues. CDR3 bases: TGTGCCAGCAGCTTAGATCTACGGTACGGCTTAGATGAGCAGTTCTTC. It encodes CASSLDLRYGLDEQFF.

This clone was found once. This sequence joins TRBV7-2 and TRBJ1-3, with a weak D call TRBD1 (6 bases). In germline, CDR1 is SGHTA, CDR2 FQGNSA. The CDR3 runs to 15 residues. The V end lost 1 base, the J end lost 0 bases, and 7 bases lay between the germline ends. CDR3: CASSLEDSSGNTIYF. CDR3 sequence (DNA): TGTGCCAGCAGCTTAGAGGACAGCTCTGGAAACACCATATATTTT.

The J gene is TRBJ2-1, the V gene TRBV7-6; tentatively, D is TRBD2 (5 bases). Germline-derived CDR1 and CDR2 are SGHVS and FNYEAQ. The CDR3 has 15 residues. V was trimmed by 5 bases and J by 2 bases, leaving 13 bases between them. The DNA of the CDR3 is TGTGCCAGCAGCGTTAGCGAGATTCCCTACAATGAGCAGTTCTTC. Its translation is CASSVSEIPYNEQFF.

In the case of this clone: Other DNA sequences in the same sample also yield this CDR3. This chain links TRBV9 with TRBJ2-7, with D possibly TRBD2 on 6 matching bases. This CDR3 spans 13 amino acids. V was clipped by 4 bases and J by 2 bases, with 10 bases between them. CDR1 and CDR2 from the germline V gene are SGDLS and YYNGEE. The CDR3 here is CASSPGTPYEQYF. CDR3 DNA sequence: TGTGCCAGCAGCCCGGGGACTCCCTACGAGCAGTACTTC.

This chain joins TRBV5-8 and TRBJ1-2, with 9 bases aligning to TRBD1. This CDR3 is built from 18 residues. J lost 1 base, V lost 4 bases, and 14 bases had no gene match. In germline, CDR1 is SGHTS, CDR2 YDEGEE. The CDR3 sequence is CASSKPGQGPIFNYGYTF. CDR3 nucleotides: TGTGCCAGCAGCAAACCGGGACAGGGTCCCATCTTTAACTATGGCTACACCTTC.

The J gene is TRBJ1-2, the V gene TRBV7-8, with no clear D. Trimming took off 4 bases at V and 4 bases at J, with 19 bases between the two ends. This CDR3 region has 16 residues. Per the germline V gene, CDR1 is SGHVS and CDR2 is FQNEAQ. CDR3: CASSSLVSRKTYGYTF. CDR3 DNA sequence: TGTGCCAGCAGCTCTTTAGTGTCCCGAAAGACCTATGGCTACACCTTC. The full variable domain, its missing parts supplied by reference TRBV7-8 and TRBJ1-2, is GAGVSQSPRYKVAKRGQDVALRCDPISGHVSLFWYQQALGQGPEFLTYFQNEAQLDKSGLPSDRFFAERPEGSVSTLKIQRTQQEDSAVYLCASSSLVSRKTYGYTFGSGTRLTVV.

The table lists this clone with a count of one. This chain connects TRBV7-9 to TRBJ1-1, with a possible D match to TRBD1 (6 bases). CDR1 SEHNR and CDR2 FQNEAQ come from the germline V gene (reference sequence). The CDR3 has 15 residues. The V gene lost 5 bases and the J gene lost 5 bases, with 18 bases spanning the gap. CDR3 DNA: TGTGCCAGCAGCCCCCCCTCGGGGGCTGAGACTGAAGCTTTCTTT. Its protein product is CASSPPSGAETEAFF.

J is TRBJ2-7 and V is TRBV6-5, with 7 positions matching TRBD1. Germline V gene sequence: CDR1 MNHEY, CDR2 SVGAGI. V lost 0 bases and J lost 2; bases outside the gene matches: 4. The CDR3 spans 15 residues. CDR3 amino acids: CASSYSRDSTYEQYF. CDR3 nucleotide sequence: TGTGCCAGCAGTTACTCTCGGGACAGTACCTACGAGCAGTACTTC.

V usage is TRBV6-1 and J usage is TRBJ1-5, with D possibly being TRBD1 (5 bases). CDR3 length: 15 amino acids. The V gene's germline CDR1 is MNHNS and CDR2 SASEGT. With 10 bases removed from V and 0 bases from J, the gap between germline ends came to 16 bases. CDR3 sequence reads: CATRVSPVSNQPQHF. In DNA form, the CDR3 reads TGTGCCACCAGGGTCAGCCCAGTTAGCAATCAGCCCCAGCATTTT.

The chain employs TRBV5-1 and TRBJ2-7; unclear D gene. The CDR3 is 13 residues long. Germline values: CDR1 SGHRS, CDR2 YFSETQ. V was pared by 0 bases and J by 1 base, with 5 bases between. The CDR3 here is CASSLGMSYEQYF. CDR3 DNA sequence: TGCGCCAGCAGCTTGGGGATGTCCTACGAGCAGTACTTC.

The chain has TRBV10-1 and TRBJ2-7, with 10 nucleotides matching TRBD1. The CDR3 has 15 residues. J lost 2 bases, V lost 4 bases, and 5 bases had no gene match. Per the germline V gene, CDR1 is WNHNN and CDR2 is SYGVQD (reference sequence). The CDR3: CASSVDRGLTYEQYF. The CDR3 bases are TGCGCCAGCAGTGTCGACAGGGGGCTGACCTACGAGCAGTACTTC.

The CDR3 region has the DNA TGTGCCAGCAGCTCCCGGCTTCCCGGCTCTGGAAACACCATATATTTT. Its protein is CASSSRLPGSGNTIYF. The chain joins TRBV7-9 to TRBJ1-3; unclear D gene. V shed 4 bases and J shed 0 bases, with 13 bases lying between them. The CDR3 covers 16 residues. The germline V gene encodes CDR1 SEHNR and CDR2 FQNEAQ (reference sequence).

The chain employs TRBV15 and TRBJ2-5, with TRBD1 as a possible D gene (5 bases). In germline, CDR1 is LNHNV, CDR2 YYDKDF (reference sequence). The CDR3 has 15 amino acids. The V gene lost 5 bases and the J gene lost 4 bases, with 17 bases spanning the gap. The CDR3 reads CATSGSGSLRETQYF. CDR3 nucleotides: TGTGCCACCAGCGGGTCAGGGTCTCTGCGAGAGACCCAGTACTTC.

The chain combines TRBV2 with TRBJ2-7, with TRBD2 matching 7 bases. The CDR3 loop spans 14 amino acids. The V and J ends lost 8 bases and 3 bases, in that order; junction bases with no gene match: 10. The germline gives CDR1 SNHLY, CDR2 FYNNEI. DNA of the CDR3: TGTGCCAGCCTCCATCGGGGAGGGCTCTACGAGCAGTACTTC. Translation gives CASLHRGGLYEQYF.

The J gene is TRBJ2-3, the V gene TRBV7-2, with a tentative D call TRBD1 (6 bases). CDR1 SGHTA and CDR2 FQGNSA come from the germline V gene. Deletions cut 4 bases from V and 6 bases from J, with 17 bases between. The CDR3 spans 15 residues. CDR3 coding DNA: TGTGCCAGCAGCTCTCCTGACAGGCCACATGATACGCAGTATTTT. This translates into CASSSPDRPHDTQYF.

V gene TRBV16 combines with J gene TRBJ1-4; no clear D gene. Trimming removed 4 bases at V and 0 bases at J, with 12 bases between. CDR1 KGHSY and CDR2 FQNENV come from the germline V gene. There are 16 residues in the CDR3. The CDR3 here is CASSRRAGATNEKLFF. CDR3 bases: TGTGCCAGCAGCCGCCGGGCGGGTGCAACTAATGAAAAACTGTTTTTT.